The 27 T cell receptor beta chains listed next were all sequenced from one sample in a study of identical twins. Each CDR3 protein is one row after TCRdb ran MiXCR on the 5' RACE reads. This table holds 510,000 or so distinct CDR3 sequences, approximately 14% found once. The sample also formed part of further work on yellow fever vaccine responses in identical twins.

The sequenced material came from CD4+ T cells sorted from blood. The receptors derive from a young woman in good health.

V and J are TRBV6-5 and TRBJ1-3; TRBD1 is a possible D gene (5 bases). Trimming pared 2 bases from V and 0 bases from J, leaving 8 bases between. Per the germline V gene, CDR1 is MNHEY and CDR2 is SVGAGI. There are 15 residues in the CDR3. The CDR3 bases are TGTGCCAGCAGTTACGGGGGGAGCTCTGGAAACACCATATATTTT. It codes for CASSYGGSSGNTIYF.

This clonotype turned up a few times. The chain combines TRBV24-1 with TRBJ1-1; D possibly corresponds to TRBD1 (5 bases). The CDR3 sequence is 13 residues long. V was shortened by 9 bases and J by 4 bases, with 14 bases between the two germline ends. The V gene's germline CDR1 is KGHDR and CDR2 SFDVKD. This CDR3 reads CATQGAGGTEAFF. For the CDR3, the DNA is TGTGCCACCCAAGGGGCTGGAGGCACTGAAGCTTTCTTT.

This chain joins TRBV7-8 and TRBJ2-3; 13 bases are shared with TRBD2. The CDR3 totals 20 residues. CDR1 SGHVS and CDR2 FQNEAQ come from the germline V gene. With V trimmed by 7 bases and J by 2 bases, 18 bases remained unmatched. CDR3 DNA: TGTGCCAGCAACTCCCTGGGGGGGACTAGCGGGAAAAGCCACACAGATACGCAGTATTTT. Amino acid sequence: CASNSLGGTSGKSHTDTQYF.

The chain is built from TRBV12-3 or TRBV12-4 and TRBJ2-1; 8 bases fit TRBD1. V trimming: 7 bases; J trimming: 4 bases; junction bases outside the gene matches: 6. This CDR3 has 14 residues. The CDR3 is CASKPTGEYNEQFF. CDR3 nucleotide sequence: TGTGCCAGCAAACCGACAGGGGAGTACAATGAGCAGTTCTTC.

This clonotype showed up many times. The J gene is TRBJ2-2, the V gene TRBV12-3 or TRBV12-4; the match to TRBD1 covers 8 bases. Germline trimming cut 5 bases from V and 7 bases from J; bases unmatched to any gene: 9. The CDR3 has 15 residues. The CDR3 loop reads CASSPQDRVGGELFF. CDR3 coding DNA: TGTGCCAGCAGTCCACAGGACAGGGTTGGCGGGGAGCTGTTTTTT.

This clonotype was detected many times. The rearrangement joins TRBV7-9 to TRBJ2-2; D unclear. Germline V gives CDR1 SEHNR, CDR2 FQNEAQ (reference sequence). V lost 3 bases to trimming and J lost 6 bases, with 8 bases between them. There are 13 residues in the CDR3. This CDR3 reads CASSLSGAGELFF. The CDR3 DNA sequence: TGTGCCAGCAGCTTGAGTGGGGCCGGGGAGCTGTTTTTT. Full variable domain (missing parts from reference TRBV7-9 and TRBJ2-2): DTGVSQNPRHKITKRGQNVTFRCDPISEHNRLYWYRQTLGQGPEFLTYFQNEAQLEKSRLLSDRFSAERPKGSFSTLEIQRTEQGDSAMYLCASSLSGAGELFFGEGSRLTVL.

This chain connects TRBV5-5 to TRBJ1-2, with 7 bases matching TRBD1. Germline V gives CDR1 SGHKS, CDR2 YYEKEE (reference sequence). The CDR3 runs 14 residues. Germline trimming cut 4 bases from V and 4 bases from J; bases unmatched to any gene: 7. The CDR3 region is CASSGSTGTYGYTF. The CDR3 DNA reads TGTGCCAGCAGCGGGTCGACAGGGACCTATGGCTACACCTTC.

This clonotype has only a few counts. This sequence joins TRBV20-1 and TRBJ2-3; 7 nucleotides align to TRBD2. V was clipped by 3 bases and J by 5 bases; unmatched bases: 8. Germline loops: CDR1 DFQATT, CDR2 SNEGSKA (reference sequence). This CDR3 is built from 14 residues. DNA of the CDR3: TGCAGTGCTAGCAGGCTAGCGGACATAGATACGCAGTATTTT. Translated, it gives CSASRLADIDTQYF.

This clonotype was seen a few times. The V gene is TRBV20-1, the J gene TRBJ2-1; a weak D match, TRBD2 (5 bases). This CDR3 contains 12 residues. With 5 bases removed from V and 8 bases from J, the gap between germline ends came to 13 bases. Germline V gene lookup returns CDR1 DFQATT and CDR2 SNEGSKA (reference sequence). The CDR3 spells CSARPSFDEQFF. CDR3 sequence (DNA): TGCAGTGCTCGTCCTAGCTTCGATGAGCAGTTCTTC.

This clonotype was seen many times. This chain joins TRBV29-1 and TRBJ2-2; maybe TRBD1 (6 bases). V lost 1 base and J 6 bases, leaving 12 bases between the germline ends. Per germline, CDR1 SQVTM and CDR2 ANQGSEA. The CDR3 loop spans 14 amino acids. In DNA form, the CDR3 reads TGCAGCGTTGAAGCTACAGGGAGTCCCGGGGAGCTGTTTTTT. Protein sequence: CSVEATGSPGELFF.

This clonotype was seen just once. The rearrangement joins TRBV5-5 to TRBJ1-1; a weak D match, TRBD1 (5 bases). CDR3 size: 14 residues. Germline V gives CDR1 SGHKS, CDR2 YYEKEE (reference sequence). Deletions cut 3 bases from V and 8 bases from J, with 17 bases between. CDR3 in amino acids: CASSWQISGLEAFF. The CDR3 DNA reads TGTGCCAGCAGCTGGCAAATATCAGGGCTCGAAGCTTTCTTT.

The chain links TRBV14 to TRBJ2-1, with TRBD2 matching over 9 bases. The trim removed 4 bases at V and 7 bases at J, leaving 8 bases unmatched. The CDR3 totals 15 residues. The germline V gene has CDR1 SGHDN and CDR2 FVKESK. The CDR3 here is CASSRRLAVINEQFF. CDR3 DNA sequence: TGTGCCAGCAGCCGCCGACTAGCGGTTATAAATGAGCAGTTCTTC.

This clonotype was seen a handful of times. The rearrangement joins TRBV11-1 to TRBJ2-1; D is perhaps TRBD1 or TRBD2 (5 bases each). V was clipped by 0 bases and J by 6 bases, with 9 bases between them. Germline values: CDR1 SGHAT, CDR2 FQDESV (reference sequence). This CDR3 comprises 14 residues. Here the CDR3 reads CASSLAGTSNEQFF. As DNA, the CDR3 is TGTGCCAGCAGCTTAGCCGGGACGAGCAATGAGCAGTTCTTC. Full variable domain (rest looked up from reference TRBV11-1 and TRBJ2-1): EAEVAQSPRYKITEKSQAVAFWCDPISGHATLYWYRQILGQGPELLVQFQDESVVDDSQLPKDRFSAERLKGVDSTLKIQPAELGDSAMYLCASSLAGTSNEQFFGPGTRLTVL.

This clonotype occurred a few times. This CDR3 is CASSPSNTYNEQFF. CDR3 in DNA: TGTGCCAGCTCACCTTCCAATACCTACAATGAGCAGTTCTTC. The chain couples TRBV18 to TRBJ2-1; D call uncertain. V lost 3 bases and J lost 2, with 8 bases in between. The CDR3 is 14 amino acids. The germline gives CDR1 KGHSH, CDR2 LQKENI.

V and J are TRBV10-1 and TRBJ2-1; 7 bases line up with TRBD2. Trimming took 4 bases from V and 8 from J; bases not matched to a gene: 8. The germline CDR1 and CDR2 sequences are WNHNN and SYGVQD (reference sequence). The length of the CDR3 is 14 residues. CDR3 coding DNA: TGCGCCAGCAGTGGGCCCTTCGGGAGGCATGAGCAGTTCTTC. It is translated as CASSGPFGRHEQFF.

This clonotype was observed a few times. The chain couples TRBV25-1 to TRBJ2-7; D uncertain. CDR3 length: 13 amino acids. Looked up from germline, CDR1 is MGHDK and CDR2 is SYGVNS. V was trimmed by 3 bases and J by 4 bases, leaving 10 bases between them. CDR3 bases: TGTGCCAGCAGTGATAGGGTCAGTTACGAGCAGTACGTC. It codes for CASSDRVSYEQYV.

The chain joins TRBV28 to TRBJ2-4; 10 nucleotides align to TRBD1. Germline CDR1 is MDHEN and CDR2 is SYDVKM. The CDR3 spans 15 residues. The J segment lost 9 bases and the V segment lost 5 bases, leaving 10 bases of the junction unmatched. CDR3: CASSTRTGGRGIQYF. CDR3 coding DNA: TGTGCCAGCAGTACCCGGACAGGGGGGAGGGGCATTCAGTACTTC.

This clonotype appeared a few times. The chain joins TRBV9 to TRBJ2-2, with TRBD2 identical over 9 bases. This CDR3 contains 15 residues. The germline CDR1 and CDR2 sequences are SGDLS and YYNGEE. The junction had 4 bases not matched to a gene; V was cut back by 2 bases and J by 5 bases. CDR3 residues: CASSVTSGATGELFF. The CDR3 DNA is TGTGCCAGCAGCGTGACTAGCGGCGCGACCGGGGAGCTGTTTTTT.

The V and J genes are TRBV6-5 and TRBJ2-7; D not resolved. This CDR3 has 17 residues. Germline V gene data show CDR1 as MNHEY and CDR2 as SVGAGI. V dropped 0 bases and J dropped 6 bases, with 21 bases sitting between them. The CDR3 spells CASSYSKFSQRRSEQYF. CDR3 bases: TGTGCCAGCAGTTACTCGAAGTTTAGCCAGAGAAGGTCCGAGCAGTACTTC.

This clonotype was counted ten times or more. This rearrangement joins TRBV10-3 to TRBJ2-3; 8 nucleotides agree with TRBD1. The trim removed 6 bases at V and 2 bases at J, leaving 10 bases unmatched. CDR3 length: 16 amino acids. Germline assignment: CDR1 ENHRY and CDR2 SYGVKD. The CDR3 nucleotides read TGTGCCATCAGCCCCGGGACAGGAACTGACACAGATACGCAGTATTTT. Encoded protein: CAISPGTGTDTDTQYF.

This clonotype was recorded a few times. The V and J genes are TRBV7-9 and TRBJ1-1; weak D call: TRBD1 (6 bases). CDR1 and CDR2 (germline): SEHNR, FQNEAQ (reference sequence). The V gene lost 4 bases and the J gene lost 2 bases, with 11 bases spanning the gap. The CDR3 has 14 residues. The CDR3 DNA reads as TGTGCCAGCAGCTCTTACAGGGCTAACACTGAAGCTTTCTTT. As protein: CASSSYRANTEAFF.

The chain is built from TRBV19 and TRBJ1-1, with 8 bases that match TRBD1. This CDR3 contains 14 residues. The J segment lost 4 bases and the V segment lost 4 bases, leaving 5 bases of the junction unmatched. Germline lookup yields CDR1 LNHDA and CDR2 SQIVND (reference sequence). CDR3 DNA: TGTGCCAGTAGTACCAGACAGGGGATCACTGAAGCTTTCTTT. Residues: CASSTRQGITEAFF. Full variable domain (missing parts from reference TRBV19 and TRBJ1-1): DGGITQSPKYLFRKEGQNVTLSCEQNLNHDAMYWYRQDPGQGLRLIYYSQIVNDFQKGDIAEGYSVSREKKESFPLTVTSAQKNPTAFYLCASSTRQGITEAFFGQGTRLTVV.

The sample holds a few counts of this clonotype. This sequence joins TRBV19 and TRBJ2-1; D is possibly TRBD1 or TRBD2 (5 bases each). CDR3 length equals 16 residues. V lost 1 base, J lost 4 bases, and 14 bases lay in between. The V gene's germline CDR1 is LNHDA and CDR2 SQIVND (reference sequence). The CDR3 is CASSIVGTDIYNEQFF. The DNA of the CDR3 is TGTGCCAGTAGTATAGTCGGGACCGATATATACAATGAGCAGTTCTTC.

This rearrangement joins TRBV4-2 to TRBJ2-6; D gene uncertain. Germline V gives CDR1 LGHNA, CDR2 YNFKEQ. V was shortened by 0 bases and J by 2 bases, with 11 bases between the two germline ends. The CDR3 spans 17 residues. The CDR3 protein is CASSQDQSATGANVLTF. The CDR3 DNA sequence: TGTGCCAGCAGCCAAGATCAATCCGCCACTGGGGCCAACGTCCTGACTTTC.

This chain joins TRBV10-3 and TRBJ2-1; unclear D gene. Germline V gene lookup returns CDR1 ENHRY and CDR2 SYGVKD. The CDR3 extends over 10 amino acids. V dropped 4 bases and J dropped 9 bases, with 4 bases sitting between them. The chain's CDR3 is CAISGGEQFF. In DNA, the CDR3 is TGTGCCATCAGTGGGGGTGAGCAGTTCTTC.

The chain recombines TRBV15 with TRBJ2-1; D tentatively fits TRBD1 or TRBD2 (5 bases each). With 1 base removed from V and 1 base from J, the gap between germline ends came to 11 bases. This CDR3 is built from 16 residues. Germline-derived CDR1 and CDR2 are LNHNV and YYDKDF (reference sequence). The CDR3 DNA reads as TGTGCCACCAGCAGAGTTGGGGGTTCTTCCTACAATGAGCAGTTCTTC. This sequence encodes CATSRVGGSSYNEQFF.

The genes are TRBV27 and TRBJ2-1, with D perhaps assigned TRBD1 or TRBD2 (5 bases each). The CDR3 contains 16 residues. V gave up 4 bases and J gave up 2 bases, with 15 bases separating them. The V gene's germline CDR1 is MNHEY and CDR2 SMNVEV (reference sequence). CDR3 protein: CASSYSNLGAYNEQFF. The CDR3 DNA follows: TGTGCCAGCAGTTATTCCAATCTGGGGGCCTACAATGAGCAGTTCTTC.